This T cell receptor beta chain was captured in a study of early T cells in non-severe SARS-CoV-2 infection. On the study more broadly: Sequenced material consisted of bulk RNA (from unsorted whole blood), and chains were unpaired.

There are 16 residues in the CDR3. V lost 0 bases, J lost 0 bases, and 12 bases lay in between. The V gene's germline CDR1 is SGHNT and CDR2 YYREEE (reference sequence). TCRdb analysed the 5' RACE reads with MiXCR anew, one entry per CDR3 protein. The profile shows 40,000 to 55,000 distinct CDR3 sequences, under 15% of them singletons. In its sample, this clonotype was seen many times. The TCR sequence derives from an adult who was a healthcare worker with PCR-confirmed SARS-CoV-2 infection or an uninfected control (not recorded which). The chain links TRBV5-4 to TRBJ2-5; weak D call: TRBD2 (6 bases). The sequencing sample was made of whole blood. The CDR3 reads CASSLEAGQDQETQYF. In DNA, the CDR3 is TGTGCCAGCAGCTTGGAGGCGGGGCAGGACCAAGAGACCCAGTACTTC.